The 2 T cell receptor beta chains below come from one sample, sequenced in a study of chemoradiotherapy in HPV16-positive cancers. The repertoire was sequenced with immunoSEQ multiplex PCR; TCRdb's copy has only in-frame clones and lacks some. The sample shows approximately 15,000 clones, around four fifths of them seen only once. The specimen was taken from a patient who underwent chemoradiotherapy. Receptors were obtained from a human donor with HPV-associated anogenital cancer.

This chain connects TRBV2 to TRBJ1-1; D gene unclear. Germline CDR1 SNHLY, CDR2 FYNNEI. V shed 7 bases and J shed 0 bases, with 9 bases lying between them. CDR3 length: 13 amino acids. The CDR3 reads CASTPEMNTEAFF. The CDR3 DNA sequence: TGTGCCAGCACCCCAGAAATGAACACTGAAGCTTTCTTT.

The J gene is TRBJ1-2, the V gene TRBV7-6; a weak D match, TRBD1 (6 bases). V was pared by 5 bases and J by 4 bases, with 14 bases between. From germline, CDR1 is SGHVS and CDR2 FNYEAQ. The CDR3 contains 14 residues. DNA of the CDR3: TGTGCCAGCAGCCCCGACAGGAGCCCCTATGGCTACACCTTC. This translates into CASSPDRSPYGYTF.